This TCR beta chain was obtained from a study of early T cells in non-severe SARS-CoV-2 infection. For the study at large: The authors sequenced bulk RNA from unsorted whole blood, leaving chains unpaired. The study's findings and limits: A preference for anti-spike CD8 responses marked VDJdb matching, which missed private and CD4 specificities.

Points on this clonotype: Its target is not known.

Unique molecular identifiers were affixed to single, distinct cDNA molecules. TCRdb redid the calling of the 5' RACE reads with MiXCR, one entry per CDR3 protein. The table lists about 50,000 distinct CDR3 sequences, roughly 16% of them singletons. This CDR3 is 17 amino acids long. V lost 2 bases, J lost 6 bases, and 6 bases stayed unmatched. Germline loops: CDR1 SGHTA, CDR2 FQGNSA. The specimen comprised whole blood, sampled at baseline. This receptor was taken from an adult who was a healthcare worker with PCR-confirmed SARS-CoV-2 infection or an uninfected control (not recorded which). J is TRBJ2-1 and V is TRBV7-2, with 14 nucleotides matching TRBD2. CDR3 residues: CASSLLPGTSGSNEQFF. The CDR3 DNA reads TGTGCCAGCAGCTTATTACCTGGGACTAGCGGGAGCAATGAGCAGTTCTTC.